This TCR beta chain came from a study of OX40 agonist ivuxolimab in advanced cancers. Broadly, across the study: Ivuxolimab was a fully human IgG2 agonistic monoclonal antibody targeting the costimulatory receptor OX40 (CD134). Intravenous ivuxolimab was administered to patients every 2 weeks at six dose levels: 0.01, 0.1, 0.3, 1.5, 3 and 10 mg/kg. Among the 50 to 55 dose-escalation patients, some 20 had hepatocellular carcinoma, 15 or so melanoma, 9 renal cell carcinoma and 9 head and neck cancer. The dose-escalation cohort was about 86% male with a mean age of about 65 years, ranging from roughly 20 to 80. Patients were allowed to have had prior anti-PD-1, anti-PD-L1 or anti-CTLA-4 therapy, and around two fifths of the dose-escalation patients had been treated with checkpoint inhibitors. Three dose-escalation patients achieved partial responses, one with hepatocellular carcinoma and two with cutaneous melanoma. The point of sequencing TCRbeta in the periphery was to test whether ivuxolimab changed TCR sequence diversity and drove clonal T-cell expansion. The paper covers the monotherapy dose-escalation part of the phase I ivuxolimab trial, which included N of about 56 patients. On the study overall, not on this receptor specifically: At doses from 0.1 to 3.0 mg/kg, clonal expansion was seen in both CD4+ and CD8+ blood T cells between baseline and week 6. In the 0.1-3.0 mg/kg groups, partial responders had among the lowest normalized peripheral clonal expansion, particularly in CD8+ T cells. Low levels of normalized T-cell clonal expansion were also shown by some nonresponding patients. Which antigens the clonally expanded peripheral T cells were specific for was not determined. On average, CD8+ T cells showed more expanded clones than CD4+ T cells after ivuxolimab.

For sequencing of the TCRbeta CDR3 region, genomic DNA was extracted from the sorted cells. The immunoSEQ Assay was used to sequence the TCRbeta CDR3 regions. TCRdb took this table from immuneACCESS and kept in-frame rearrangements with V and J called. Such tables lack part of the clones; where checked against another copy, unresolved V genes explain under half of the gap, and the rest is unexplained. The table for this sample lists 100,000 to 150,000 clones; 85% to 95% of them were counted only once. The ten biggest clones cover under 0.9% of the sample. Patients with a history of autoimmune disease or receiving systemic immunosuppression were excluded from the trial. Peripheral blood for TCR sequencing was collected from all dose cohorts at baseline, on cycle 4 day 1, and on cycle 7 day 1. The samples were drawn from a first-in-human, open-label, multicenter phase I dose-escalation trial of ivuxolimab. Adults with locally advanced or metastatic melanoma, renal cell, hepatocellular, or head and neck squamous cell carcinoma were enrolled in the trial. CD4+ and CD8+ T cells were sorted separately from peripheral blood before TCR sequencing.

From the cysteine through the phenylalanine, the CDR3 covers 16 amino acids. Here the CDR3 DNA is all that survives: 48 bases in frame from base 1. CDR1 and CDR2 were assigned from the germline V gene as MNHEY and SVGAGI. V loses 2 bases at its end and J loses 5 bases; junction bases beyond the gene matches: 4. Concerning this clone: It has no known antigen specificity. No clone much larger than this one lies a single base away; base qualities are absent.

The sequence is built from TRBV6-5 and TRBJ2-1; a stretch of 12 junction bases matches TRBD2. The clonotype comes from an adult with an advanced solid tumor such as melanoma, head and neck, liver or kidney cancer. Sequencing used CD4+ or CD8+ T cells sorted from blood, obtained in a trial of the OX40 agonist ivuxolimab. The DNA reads TGTGCCAGCAGTTACCCTAGCGGGAGGGGTCACAATGAGCAGTTCTTC. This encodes CASSYPSGRGHNEQFF.